This record covers a single TCR beta chain. Its specificity is unknown. TCRdb itself ran the 5' RACE reads through MiXCR, one entry per CDR3 protein. The sample lists approximately 550,000 distinct CDR3 sequences, around 24% occurring once. This specimen comes from a study of identical twins. Regarding the study as a whole: In cord blood, abundant beta clonotypes had fewer insertions; memory showed no trend. Zero-insertion analyses might be partly confounded by invariant T cells like MAIT and iNKT.

These data are also associated with another study on yellow fever vaccine responses in identical twins.

Specimen: CD4+ T cells sorted from blood. This TCR derives from a woman aged 18-30 years in good health.

In DNA, the CDR3 is TGCGCCAGCAGCTTGTGGTCTGCCACAACCACAGATACGCAGTATTTT. As protein: CASSLWSATTTDTQYF. This chain links TRBV5-1 with TRBJ2-3; no firm D call. V was trimmed by 1 base and J by 2 bases, leaving 14 bases between them. CDR1 is SGHRS and CDR2 is YFSETQ in the germline V gene. CDR3 size: 16 residues. The entire variable domain, with the rest obtained from reference TRBV5-1 and TRBJ2-3, is as follows: KAGVTQTPRYLIKTRGQQVTLSCSPISGHRSVSWYQQTPGQGLQFLFEYFSETQRNKGNFPGRFSGRQFSNSRSEMNVSTLELGDSALYLCASSLWSATTTDTQYFGPGTRLTVL.